The clone carrying this T cell receptor (beta chain) has a handful of counts. Unique molecular identifiers were incorporated into the prepared TCRbeta library. TCRdb re-derived calls from the PCR reads in MiXCR, one entry per CDR3 protein. Among roughly 350,000 distinct CDR3 sequences listed, approximately 10% were seen once. The data were obtained in a study of T-cell reconstitution after alpha-beta-depleted transplantation in children. This TCR was recovered from a human donor who donated a stem cell graft to a child with acute lymphoblastic leukemia. Sequencing was performed on PBMCs from the stem cell graft donor, taken from the stem cell graft.

In DNA, the CDR3 is TGCAGCGTTGTAATGACCCTCGGGGAGACCCAGTACTTC. This gives the protein CSVVMTLGETQYF. The chain combines TRBV29-1 with TRBJ2-5; D not certain. Trimming took off 4 bases at V and 5 bases at J, with 14 bases between the two ends. This CDR3 region has 13 residues. CDR1 SQVTM and CDR2 ANQGSEA come from the germline V gene. Supplemented by reference TRBV29-1 and TRBJ2-5, the full variable domain reads SAVISQKPSRDICQRGTSLTIQCQVDSQVTMMFWYRQQPGQSLTLIATANQGSEATYESGFVIDKFPISRPNLTFSTLTVSNMSPEDSSIYLCSVVMTLGETQYFGPGTRLLVL.